This TCR beta chain was recovered during a study of blood T cell repertoires in COVID-19 (dated by TCRdb to the early 2020s). Regarding the complete study: Samples from collaborators originated in the United States, Italy and Spain and spanned both the acute and convalescent phases of COVID-19. The prospective study material was composed of cDNA or gDNA derived from T cells, B-cell-depleted T cells, or PBMCs. Deeply sampled blood TCRbeta repertoires from subjects exposed to, actively infected with, or recovered from COVID-19 were included in the dataset. A freely available public database, intended as a resource for researchers studying the immune response to SARS-CoV-2, is where the repertoires were released. The samples were drawn from the first 160 participants of the ongoing ImmuneRACE study and from 1,200 or so subjects provided by 6 global collaborators. Sample metadata almost always included a de-identified subject ID, COVID-19 status, age in years and sex. Where HLA class I and class II types were available, the types were taken from metadata supplied by the sample provider, not from assay-based typing.

Study-level results and caveats: The amount of clinical and demographic metadata varied by source and participant and was provided uncurated.

Collaborating institutions collected whole blood in K2EDTA tubes following their own protocols. Collaborator samples were shipped for TCRbeta analysis as frozen whole blood, isolated PBMCs, or DNA extracted from either sample type. A remark on this clone: The specificity of this receptor is unknown. No qualities accompany the bases; no much larger clone lies one base away.

Trimming leaves V shorter by 3 bases and J shorter by 7 bases, with the junction holding 2 bases beyond the gene matches. CDR3 length: 12 amino acids, cysteine to phenylalanine. Only the CDR3 DNA stays, 36 bases, in frame from base 1. In the germline V gene, CDR1 corresponds to SGHNT and CDR2 to YENEEA. TCRbeta CDR3 regions were amplified from genomic DNA by means of the immunoSEQ Assay, a bias-controlled multiplex PCR. Processing in the source paper ran as follows. The number of nucleated cells in each sample was estimated from the amplification of reference gene primers within the assay. To quantify the absolute abundance of each unique TCRbeta CDR3 rearrangement, sequence reads were collapsed and filtered. For each sample, productive Simpson clonality was calculated by taking the square root of Simpson's diversity index across productive rearrangements. Not all clones reach the TCRdb copy of this immuneACCESS table, which keeps in-frame sequences only. Checked studies attribute under half of the gap to unresolved V genes and leave the rest unexplained. V and J calls and clone size are copied from that table; D and trimming were computed from the DNA. The table for this sample lists about 200,000 clones; 82% of them were counted only once. The ten top clones hold roughly 6.9% of the sample.

This clonotype was obtained from a human donor with acute or convalescent COVID-19. The donor label of this sample is uncertain. The V and J segments used are TRBV11-3 and TRBJ2-7; 8 nucleotides in the junction match TRBD2. The sequencing sample was made of peripheral blood. The CDR3 region: CASSFLAGEQYF. The DNA reads as follows: TGTGCCAGCAGCTTCTTAGCGGGAGAGCAGTACTTC.